This T cell receptor (beta chain) was sequenced for a study of CD8 T cells in Susac syndrome. Germline loops: CDR1 MNHEY, CDR2 SVGEGT. The V and J ends lost 5 bases and 0 bases respectively, with 9 bases between them. The CDR3 totals 14 residues. In blood CD8+ and CD4+ T cells, TCR beta underwent sequencing. The multiple sclerosis control group consisted of treatment-naive patients whose relapsing-remitting disease, which was either stable or active, fulfilled revised McDonald criteria. With random hexamers, roughly 0.5 to 1 ug RNA was reverse transcribed. The method of amplification for TCR beta CDR3 was immunoSEQ multiplex PCR, covering 54 Vbeta and 13 Jbeta. Each CDR3 protein gets one entry after TCRdb re-called the immunoSEQ multiplex PCR reads with MiXCR. The data contain more than 95,000 distinct CDR3 sequences, 85% to 95% of them singletons.

This TCR was sampled from a human donor with multiple sclerosis. The sample consisted of CD4+ T cells from PBMCs. J is TRBJ2-3 and V is TRBV6-2 or TRBV6-3; the D is unclear. The CDR3 loop is CASSLFSSTDTQYF. CDR3 nucleotides: TGTGCCAGCAGTCTCTTCTCTAGCACAGATACGCAGTATTTT.